A single sample is the source of the 26 T cell receptor beta chains below, sequenced in a study of vaccination and CD4 T cells after COVID-19. Treatment here: 10-day PBMC culture with coronavirus spike peptide pools or control peptides (ViraFEST assay). These receptors have no identified antigens. Cultured CD4+ T-cell DNA underwent Oncomine TCR Beta short-read sequencing. In TCRdb, the PCR reads were re-called with MiXCR into one record per CDR3 protein. Counted here are 12,000 to 15,000 distinct CDR3 sequences, about 34% occurring once; the ten biggest clones make up 36%. The sequenced sample was cultured CD4+ T cells from blood. These receptors were collected from a human donor with COVID-19.

This clonotype has more than one count but fewer than ten. This chain links TRBV25-1 with TRBJ2-3, with 7 bases aligning to TRBD2. CDR3 length equals 16 residues. The V segment lost 3 bases and the J segment 1 base; nucleotides outside the gene matches: 7. Germline V gives CDR1 MGHDK, CDR2 SYGVNS. The CDR3 loop reads CASSDPRGEGTDTQYF. CDR3 coding DNA: TGTGCCAGCAGTGATCCCCGGGGGGAGGGCACAGATACGCAGTATTTT.

This clonotype was recorded a few times. The chain carries TRBV2 and TRBJ1-2; D is ambiguous. The CDR3 covers 13 residues. Trimming pared 5 bases from V and 6 bases from J, leaving 13 bases between. In germline, CDR1 is SNHLY, CDR2 FYNNEI. CDR3 in amino acids: CASSPTKFDGYTF. Written as DNA, the CDR3 is TGTGCCAGCAGTCCGACAAAGTTCGATGGCTACACCTTC.

The chain carries TRBV25-1 and TRBJ2-7; D not certain. Trimming cost V 8 bases and J 3 bases, with 8 bases left between them. Germline V gives CDR1 MGHDK, CDR2 SYGVNS. This CDR3 contains 11 residues. CDR3 in amino acids: CASERLYEQYF. The CDR3 DNA reads TGTGCCAGCGAACGCCTCTACGAGCAGTACTTC.

By frequency in the sample, this clonotype is medium-sized. This chain uses TRBV12-3 or TRBV12-4 with TRBJ1-2, with D unclear. This CDR3 spans 15 amino acids. The V gene lost 6 bases and the J gene lost 2 bases, with 16 bases spanning the gap. In DNA form, the CDR3 reads TGTGCCAGCAGCCCTACTCCCACAGCCAACTATGGCTACACCTTC. It encodes CASSPTPTANYGYTF.

V and J are TRBV7-2 and TRBJ1-1, with TRBD1 as a possible D gene (6 bases). V gave up 5 bases and J gave up 1 base, with 8 bases separating them. Germline V gives CDR1 SGHTA, CDR2 FQGNSA. This CDR3 is 13 amino acids long. The CDR3 DNA is TGTGCCAGCAGCAAGGACAGGAACACTGAAGCTTTCTTT. It yields the protein CASSKDRNTEAFF.

This sequence joins TRBV10-2 and TRBJ1-1, with a possible D match to TRBD1 (5 bases). This CDR3 is built from 13 residues. Germline V gene data show CDR1 as WSHSY and CDR2 as SAAADI. Trimming took off 1 base at V and 11 bases at J, with 14 bases between the two ends. DNA of the CDR3: TGCGCCAGCAGTGAGTTGGCCAGGGAGGTTGCTTTCTTT. This encodes CASSELAREVAFF.

The chain links TRBV4-2 to TRBJ1-3; 8 nucleotides align to TRBD1. CDR3 size: 17 residues. CDR1 and CDR2 from the germline V gene are LGHNA and YNFKEQ. Trimming removed 1 base from V and 2 bases from J; junction bases left unmatched: 7. The CDR3 bases are TGTGCCAGCAGCCAAGGGTTCTCGGACAGGGCTGGAAACACCATATATTTT. Its protein product is CASSQGFSDRAGNTIYF.

This chain links TRBV27 with TRBJ1-1, with D hard to call. There are 13 residues in the CDR3. CDR1 and CDR2 from the germline V gene are MNHEY and SMNVEV (reference sequence). V was pared by 4 bases and J by 0 bases, with 6 bases between. Here the CDR3 DNA reads TGTGCCAGCAGTTCAGAAATGAACACTGAAGCTTTCTTT. Its protein product is CASSSEMNTEAFF.

V is TRBV7-6 and J is TRBJ1-2, with 10 positions matching TRBD1. From germline, CDR1 is SGHVS and CDR2 FNYEAQ. The CDR3 has 15 amino acids. V trimming: 4 bases; J trimming: 7 bases; junction bases outside the gene matches: 9. In DNA, the CDR3 is TGTGCCAGCAGCTCCACCGGGACAGGGGCGGGTGGCTACACCTTC. Its protein is CASSSTGTGAGGYTF.

V and J are TRBV7-8 and TRBJ1-1, with a weak D call TRBD1 (5 bases). Trimming removed 5 bases at V and 4 bases at J, with 17 bases between. Germline lookup yields CDR1 SGHVS and CDR2 FQNEAQ. The CDR3 has 15 residues. CDR3 region: CASSRRQTRATEAFF. CDR3 nucleotide sequence: TGTGCCAGCAGCAGAAGACAGACTCGTGCCACTGAAGCTTTCTTT.

This clonotype showed up just a few times. The J gene is TRBJ1-2, the V gene TRBV11-2; 8 positions agree with TRBD1. V trimming: 6 bases; J trimming: 2 bases; junction bases outside the gene matches: 8. This CDR3 region has 15 residues. Germline V gene lookup returns CDR1 SGHAT and CDR2 FQNNGV. CDR3 protein: CASSRTGTTNYGYTF. Here the CDR3 DNA reads TGTGCCAGCAGTCGGACAGGGACAACAAACTATGGCTACACCTTC.

The V gene is TRBV21-1, the J gene TRBJ2-7; TRBD1, the D gene given by the table, was not confirmed from the DNA. TRBV21-1 is described as a pseudogene. This CDR3 spans 17 amino acids. The DNA for the CDR3 is TGTGCCAGCAGCAAAGAAATCGGGACAGGGATTTCCTACGAGCAGTACTTC. It is translated as CASSKEIGTGISYEQYF.

The chain couples TRBV12-3 or TRBV12-4 to TRBJ2-6, with unresolved D. The CDR3 covers 17 residues. Trimming shortened V by 6 bases and J by 0 bases, and 15 bases separated the two germline ends. As DNA, the CDR3 is TGTGCCAGCAGCCGCCCTGGCCTGAGCTCTGGGGCCAACGTCCTGACTTTC. Protein: CASSRPGLSSGANVLTF.

The chain combines TRBV4-2 with TRBJ2-7, with D possibly being TRBD2 (6 bases). The CDR3 spans 15 residues. CDR1 LGHNA and CDR2 YNFKEQ come from the germline V gene. V dropped 4 bases and J dropped 6 bases, with 19 bases sitting between them. The CDR3 is CASSPTVSGVGEQYF. CDR3 coding DNA: TGTGCCAGCAGCCCCACCGTGTCGGGGGTGGGCGAGCAGTACTTC.

The V and J genes are TRBV12-3 or TRBV12-4 and TRBJ1-2; D remains ambiguous. There are 13 residues in the CDR3. V lost 3 bases and J lost 3, with 8 bases in between. Written as DNA, the CDR3 is TGTGCCAGCAGTTTGGGGTCGGACTATGGCTACACCTTC. Translated: CASSLGSDYGYTF.

This clonotype turned up a few times. The chain uses TRBV2 and TRBJ1-2; no definite D call. The CDR3 runs 12 residues. The germline CDR1 and CDR2 sequences are SNHLY and FYNNEI. V lost 6 bases, J lost 7 bases, and 12 bases lay in between. CDR3: CASRNGVGGYTF. CDR3 sequence (DNA): TGTGCCAGCAGAAACGGGGTGGGTGGCTACACCTTC.

V usage is TRBV2 and J usage is TRBJ1-4; TRBD1 aligns across 7 bases. The CDR3 totals 14 residues. Germline V CDR1 and CDR2: SNHLY, FYNNEI. Losses at the gene ends were 1 base for V and 5 bases for J; bases not matched to a gene: 1. For the CDR3, the DNA is TGTGCCAGCAGTGAAGGGGACAGCAATGAAAAACTGTTTTTT. Protein: CASSEGDSNEKLFF.

The rearrangement links TRBV6-2 or TRBV6-3 to TRBJ1-5, with 10 nucleotides matching TRBD1. The CDR3 is 15 amino acids. V dropped 7 bases and J dropped 6; count of bases not matched to a gene: 9. The germline CDR1 and CDR2 sequences are MNHEY and SVGEGT. CDR3 coding DNA: TGTGCCAGCAACGAGGGGGACAGGGGTAGTCAGCCCCAGCATTTT. This gives the protein CASNEGDRGSQPQHF.

This clonotype was detected a few times. The chain recombines TRBV7-2 with TRBJ2-5, with 10 bases lining up with TRBD2. Looked up from germline, CDR1 is SGHTA and CDR2 is FQGNSA. This CDR3 is 14 amino acids long. The V and J ends lost 5 bases and 3 bases, in that order; junction bases with no gene match: 3. This CDR3 reads CASSRTSGKETQYF. CDR3 nucleotide sequence: TGTGCCAGCAGCCGAACTAGCGGGAAAGAGACCCAGTACTTC.

The gene calls are TRBV15 and TRBJ1-6; D perhaps matches TRBD1 (5 bases). The CDR3 spans 17 residues. Per germline, CDR1 LNHNV and CDR2 YYDKDF (reference sequence). V was pared by 1 base and J by 0 bases, with 10 bases between. The CDR3 nucleotides are TGTGCCACCAGCAGAGTTTCAGGGAGCTCCTATAATTCACCCCTCCACTTT. Translating gives CATSRVSGSSYNSPLHF. Filled out from reference TRBV15 and TRBJ1-6, the complete variable domain reads DAMVIQNPRYQVTQFGKPVTLSCSQTLNHNVMYWYQQKSSQAPKLLFHYYDKDFNNEADTPDNFQSRRPNTSFCFLDIRSPGLGDTAMYLCATSRVSGSSYNSPLHFGNGTRLTVT.

This clonotype has just a few counts. V and J are TRBV20-1 and TRBJ2-7, with 7 bases that match TRBD1. The germline gives CDR1 DFQATT, CDR2 SNEGSKA (reference sequence). This CDR3 comprises 14 residues. The V segment lost 4 bases and the J segment 0 bases; nucleotides outside the gene matches: 6. This chain's CDR3 is CSATGTARSYEQYF. The CDR3 coding sequence is TGCAGTGCTACAGGGACAGCTCGCTCCTACGAGCAGTACTTC.

The chain combines TRBV5-1 with TRBJ1-2; 9 bases fit TRBD1. J lost 6 bases, V lost 5 bases, and 8 bases had no gene match. The germline V gene has CDR1 SGHRS and CDR2 YFSETQ. The CDR3 extends over 14 amino acids. The CDR3 is CASRPIQGANGYTF. Here the CDR3 DNA reads TGCGCCAGCAGACCTATACAGGGGGCGAATGGCTACACCTTC.

The CDR3 here is CASSYRDSSYEQYF. CDR3 in DNA: TGTGCCAGCAGTTACCGGGACAGCTCCTACGAGCAGTACTTC. This chain links TRBV6-5 with TRBJ2-7, with 7 bases matching TRBD1. This CDR3 contains 14 residues. Germline V gene sequence: CDR1 MNHEY, CDR2 SVGAGI. With V trimmed by 2 bases and J by 0 bases, 1 base remained unmatched.

The CDR3 DNA reads as TGCAGTGCTAGAGGACAGGTCCTTAATTCACCCCTCCACTTT. Translating it yields CSARGQVLNSPLHF. V usage is TRBV20-1 and J usage is TRBJ1-6; D is possibly TRBD1 (6 bases). The ends were cut back, 1 base at V and 6 bases at J, with 10 bases in the middle. Germline loops: CDR1 DFQATT, CDR2 SNEGSKA (reference sequence). This CDR3 has 14 amino acids.

The rearrangement joins TRBV27 to TRBJ1-1; no clear D. The CDR3 is made up of 17 amino acids. The V and J ends lost 5 bases and 2 bases respectively, with 21 bases between them. CDR1 MNHEY and CDR2 SMNVEV come from the germline V gene (reference sequence). The DNA of the CDR3 is TGTGCCAGCAGTGAATCGAGGAGCGTAAGGCAAAACACTGAAGCTTTCTTT. It specifies CASSESRSVRQNTEAFF.

This clonotype occurred a few times. V and J are TRBV6-1 and TRBJ1-2, with D tentatively TRBD1 (5 bases). CDR1 and CDR2 from the germline V gene are MNHNS and SASEGT. Trimming took off 6 bases at V and 2 bases at J, with 16 bases between the two ends. There are 15 residues in the CDR3. For the CDR3, the DNA is TGTGCCAGCAGGGGGGACTCCCGCGTAAACTATGGCTACACCTTC. Its translation: CASRGDSRVNYGYTF.